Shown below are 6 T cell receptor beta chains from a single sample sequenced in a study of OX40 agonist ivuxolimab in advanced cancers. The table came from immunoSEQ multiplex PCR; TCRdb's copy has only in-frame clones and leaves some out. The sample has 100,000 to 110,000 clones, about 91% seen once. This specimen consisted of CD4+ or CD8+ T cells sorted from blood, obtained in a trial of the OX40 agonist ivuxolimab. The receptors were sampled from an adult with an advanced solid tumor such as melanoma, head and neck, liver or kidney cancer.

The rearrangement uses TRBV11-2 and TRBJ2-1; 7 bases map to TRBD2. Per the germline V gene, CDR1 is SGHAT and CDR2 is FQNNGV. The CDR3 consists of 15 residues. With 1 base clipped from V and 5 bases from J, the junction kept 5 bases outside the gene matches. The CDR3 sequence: CASSLVGTTDNEQFF. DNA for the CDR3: TGTGCCAGCAGCTTAGTGGGGACTACTGACAATGAGCAGTTCTTC.

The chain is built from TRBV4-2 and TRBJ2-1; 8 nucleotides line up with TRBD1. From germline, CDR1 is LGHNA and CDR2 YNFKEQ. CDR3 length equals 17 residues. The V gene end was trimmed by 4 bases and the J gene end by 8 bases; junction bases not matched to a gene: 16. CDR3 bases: TGTGCCAGCAGCCTCTACGCAGGGGGCACAGGTACCTATGAGCAGTTCTTC. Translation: CASSLYAGGTGTYEQFF.

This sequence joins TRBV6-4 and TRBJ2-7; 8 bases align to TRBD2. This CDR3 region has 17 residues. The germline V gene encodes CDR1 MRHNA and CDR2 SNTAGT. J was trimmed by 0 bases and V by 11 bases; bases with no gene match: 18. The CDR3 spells CARGIRGAGESSYEQYF. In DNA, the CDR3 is TGTGCCCGAGGGATTAGGGGAGCGGGGGAATCCTCCTACGAGCAGTACTTC.

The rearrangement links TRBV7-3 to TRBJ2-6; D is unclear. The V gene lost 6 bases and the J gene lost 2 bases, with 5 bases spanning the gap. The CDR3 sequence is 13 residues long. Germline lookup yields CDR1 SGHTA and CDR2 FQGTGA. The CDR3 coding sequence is TGTGCCAGCAGGGATACTGGGGCCAACGTCCTGACTTTC. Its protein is CASRDTGANVLTF.

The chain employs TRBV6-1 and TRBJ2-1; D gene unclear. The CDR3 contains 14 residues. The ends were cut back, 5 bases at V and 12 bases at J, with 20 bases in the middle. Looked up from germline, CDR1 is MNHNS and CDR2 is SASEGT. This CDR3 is CASSLTARSGVQFF. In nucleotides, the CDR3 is TGTGCCAGCAGTCTCACAGCGAGATCTGGGGTGCAGTTCTTC.

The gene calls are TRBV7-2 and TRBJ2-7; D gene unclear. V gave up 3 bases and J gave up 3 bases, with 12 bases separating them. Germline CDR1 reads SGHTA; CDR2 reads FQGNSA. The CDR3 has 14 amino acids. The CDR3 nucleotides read TGTGCCAGCAGCTTCACCCCGGACGTCTACGAGCAGTACTTC. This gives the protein CASSFTPDVYEQYF.